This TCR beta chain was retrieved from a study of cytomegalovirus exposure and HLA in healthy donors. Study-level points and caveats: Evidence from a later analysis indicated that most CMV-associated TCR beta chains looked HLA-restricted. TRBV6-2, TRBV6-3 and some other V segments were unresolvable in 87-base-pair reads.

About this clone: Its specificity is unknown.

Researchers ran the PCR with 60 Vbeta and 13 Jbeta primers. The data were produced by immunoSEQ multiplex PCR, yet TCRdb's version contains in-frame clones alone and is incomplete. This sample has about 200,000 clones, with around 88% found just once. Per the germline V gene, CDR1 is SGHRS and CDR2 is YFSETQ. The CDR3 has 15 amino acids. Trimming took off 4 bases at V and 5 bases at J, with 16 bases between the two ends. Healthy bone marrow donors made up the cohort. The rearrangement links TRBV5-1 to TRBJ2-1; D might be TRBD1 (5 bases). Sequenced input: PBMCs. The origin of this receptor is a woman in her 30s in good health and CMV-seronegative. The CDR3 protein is CASSLQGRAHNEQFF. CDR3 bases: TGCGCCAGCAGCCTTCAGGGTCGGGCGCACAATGAGCAGTTCTTC.